One T cell receptor (beta chain) is described in this entry. Its target is unknown. Donors, without exception, were Caucasian adults residing in Nashville, Tennessee. These data belong to a study of shared clonotypes between healthy human individuals. About the study: Donor composition was a couple of women and three men, aged 18 to 49.

Using immunoSEQ multiplex PCR, the repertoire was profiled, and TCRdb retains in-frame clones only, with some absent. The sample has some 1 million clones; 75% are singletons. Findings and caveats of the study: Among non-shared clonotypes, generation probabilities were lower than among those shared by all four donors. Some naive CD4 clonotypes, around 4.7%, turned up in common across several donors.

Germline V CDR1 and CDR2: SNHLY, FYNNEI. Trimming took 8 bases from V and 0 from J, leaving 9 bases between them. The CDR3 runs 13 residues. The sequencing input was memory CD4+ T cells sorted from blood. As for subset: CD45RA-negative fraction. The chain is built from TRBV2 and TRBJ2-3; D gene uncertain. The clonotype was recovered from a man younger than 30 in good health. The CDR3 DNA is TGTGCCAGCCTCGGAACTAGCACAGATACGCAGTATTTT. It yields the protein CASLGTSTDTQYF.